This T cell receptor (beta chain) was captured in a study of blood T cell repertoires in COVID-19. Profiling relied on immunoSEQ multiplex PCR, and the TCRdb table lists in-frame clones only, not all of them. The sample holds just over 150,000 clones; around 93% are singletons and the top ten take 4.8%. Trimming stripped 3 bases from V and 4 bases from J, with 7 bases between. The CDR3 spans 13 residues. The genes are TRBV12-3 or TRBV12-4 and TRBJ1-5, with unresolved D. Sample: peripheral blood. The TCR sequence derives from a young man with COVID-19, enrolled during active disease. The CDR3 nucleotides are TGTGCCAGCAGTTTGGGAGAAAATCAGCCCCAGCATTTT. This codes for CASSLGENQPQHF.